The T cell receptor (beta chain) described here comes from a study of Ad26.COV2.S vaccination and SARS-CoV-2 variants. Study-wide points: Assessments of TCR breadth and depth may have underestimated the total T cell responses. Similar non-spike TCR breadth was observed in recipients of vaccine and of placebo.

On this clone itself: Its matching antigen is unknown.

Germline lookup yields CDR1 SGDLS and CDR2 YYNGEE. Trimming removed 3 bases from V and 2 bases from J, with 5 bases in between. The CDR3 is made up of 13 amino acids. The method was immunoSEQ multiplex PCR; TCRdb's version includes in-frame clones alone and lacks a portion of them. Among around 350,000 clones listed, approximately 90% were seen once. The source material was peripheral blood, sampled after recovery from COVID-19. This chain uses TRBV9 with TRBJ2-2, with D unresolved. The source is a human donor who had recovered from COVID-19. The CDR3 DNA follows: TGTGCCAGCAGCGAAAAAAACACCGGGGAGCTGTTTTTT. It specifies CASSEKNTGELFF.